Presented here are 14 T cell receptor beta chains from one specimen sequenced in a study of cytotoxic CD8 clonotypes in ibrutinib-treated CLL. The table came from immunoSEQ multiplex PCR; TCRdb's copy has only in-frame clones and leaves some out. Of some 200,000 clones listed, 55% to 85% are singletons. The sample here was PBMCs, taken after 24 months of ibrutinib treatment. Every receptor here comes from a human donor with chronic lymphocytic leukemia.

The chain carries TRBV9 and TRBJ1-3, with a possible D match to TRBD1 (6 bases). CDR1 is SGDLS and CDR2 is YYNGEE in the germline V gene. The CDR3 runs to 14 residues. V lost 3 bases to trimming and J lost 4 bases, with 11 bases between them. This chain's CDR3 is CASSARGFGNTIYF. CDR3 coding DNA: TGTGCCAGCAGCGCCAGGGGTTTCGGAAACACCATATATTTT. Filled out from reference TRBV9 and TRBJ1-3, the complete variable domain reads DSGVTQTPKHLITATGQRVTLRCSPRSGDLSVYWYQQSLDQGLQFLIQYYNGEERAKGNILERFSAQQFPDLHSELNLSSLELGDSALYFCASSARGFGNTIYFGEGSWLTVV.

CDR3 amino acids: CASSRQGRYGYTF. The CDR3 DNA sequence: TGTGCCAGCAGTAGACAGGGGCGCTATGGCTACACCTTC. The V call is TRBV2, the J call TRBJ1-2, with 8 bases lining up with TRBD1. The CDR3 sequence is 13 residues long. Germline V gene sequence: CDR1 SNHLY, CDR2 FYNNEI. With V trimmed by 5 bases and J by 4 bases, 3 bases remained unmatched.

The gene calls are TRBV2 and TRBJ1-2, with TRBD1 identical over 8 bases. The CDR3 covers 16 residues. Germline CDR1 SNHLY, CDR2 FYNNEI. V trimming: 0 bases; J trimming: 8 bases; junction bases outside the gene matches: 11. CDR3 nucleotide sequence: TGTGCCAGCAGTGAAGCGCACGATGGCAGGGGGCAAGGCTACACCTTC. It translates to CASSEAHDGRGQGYTF.

This clone was seen more than once but under ten times. The V and J genes are TRBV28 and TRBJ1-5; possibly TRBD1 for D (6 bases). V lost 8 bases, J lost 7 bases, and 15 bases lay in between. CDR1 is MDHEN, CDR2 SYDVKM, per germline. The CDR3 has 13 residues. The CDR3 DNA is TGTGCCAGCGTCGTGGGGGGCCGGCAGCCCCAGCATTTT. Amino acids: CASVVGGRQPQHF.

V is TRBV2 and J is TRBJ1-2; D is perhaps TRBD1 (6 bases). Trimming pared 5 bases from V and 4 bases from J, leaving 17 bases between. This CDR3 spans 15 amino acids. Per the germline V gene, CDR1 is SNHLY and CDR2 is FYNNEI. The CDR3 spells CASSLRMDSPYGYTF. CDR3 coding DNA: TGTGCCAGCAGTCTTAGAATGGACAGCCCCTATGGCTACACCTTC.

This clone has just a few counts. This sequence joins TRBV27 and TRBJ1-1, with TRBD1 as a possible D gene (5 bases). V was trimmed by 2 bases and J by 0 bases, leaving 7 bases between them. Looked up from germline, CDR1 is MNHEY and CDR2 is SMNVEV (reference sequence). The CDR3 is 14 amino acids. CDR3 DNA sequence: TGTGCCAGCAGTTTAAACAGGATGAACACTGAAGCTTTCTTT. It specifies CASSLNRMNTEAFF.

This chain connects TRBV5-4 to TRBJ1-1; 9 nucleotides align to TRBD1. This CDR3 spans 12 amino acids. The germline V gene has CDR1 SGHNT and CDR2 YYREEE (reference sequence). V lost 2 bases to trimming and J lost 10 bases; unmatched junction nucleotides: 3. The CDR3, as DNA: TGTGCCAGCAGCTTCGGGACAGGGTTAGCTTTCTTT. The encoded protein is CASSFGTGLAFF. Variable domain in full (rest from reference TRBV5-4 and TRBJ1-1): ETGVTQSPTHLIKTRGQQVTLRCSSQSGHNTVSWYQQALGQGPQFIFQYYREEENGRGNFPPRFSGLQFPNYSSELNVNALELDDSALYLCASSFGTGLAFFGQGTRLTVV.

V usage is TRBV6-4 and J usage is TRBJ2-6; D call uncertain. Trimming removed 0 bases from V and 3 bases from J, with 0 bases in between. This CDR3 has 13 amino acids. The germline gives CDR1 MRHNA, CDR2 SNTAGT. In DNA, the CDR3 is TGTGCCAGCAGTGACTCTGGGGCCAACGTCCTGACTTTC. Translating it yields CASSDSGANVLTF.

This clone was seen more than once but under ten times. This chain links TRBV7-9 with TRBJ1-2; 9 bases are a match to TRBD1. The V and J ends lost 5 bases and 8 bases, in that order; junction bases with no gene match: 6. From germline, CDR1 is SEHNR and CDR2 FQNEAQ (reference sequence). The CDR3 has 13 amino acids. CDR3 in amino acids: CASSTGGSIGYTF. CDR3 in DNA: TGTGCCAGCAGCACAGGGGGCTCAATCGGCTACACCTTC.

The J gene is TRBJ2-1, the V gene TRBV28; 9 bases agree with TRBD2. Germline V lookup: CDR1 MDHEN, CDR2 SYDVKM. The CDR3 consists of 17 residues. V was clipped by 3 bases and J by 7 bases; unmatched bases: 13. CDR3 bases: TGTGCCAGCAGTTTGCCCCTAGCTGCGGGAGGGCTGAATGAGCAGTTCTTC. This gives the protein CASSLPLAAGGLNEQFF.

The chain uses TRBV7-2 and TRBJ2-7; D unclear. V gave up 1 base and J gave up 4 bases, with 8 bases separating them. There are 13 residues in the CDR3. Looked up from germline, CDR1 is SGHTA and CDR2 is FQGNSA. CDR3 nucleotides: TGTGCCAGCAGCTTAGAGTTTGGGTACGAGCAGTACTTC. This translates into CASSLEFGYEQYF.

The CDR3 coding sequence is TGCGCCAGCAGCTTATTGGGGACAGAAGCTAACTATGGCTACACCTTC. It encodes CASSLLGTEANYGYTF. The chain carries TRBV5-1 and TRBJ1-2, with 7 bases fitting TRBD1. The CDR3 spans 16 residues. Per germline, CDR1 SGHRS and CDR2 YFSETQ. After removal of 2 bases from V and 0 bases from J, the junction contained 7 bases not matched to a gene. The variable domain in full, with the rest retrieved from reference TRBV5-1 and TRBJ1-2, is KAGVTQTPRYLIKTRGQQVTLSCSPISGHRSVSWYQQTPGQGLQFLFEYFSETQRNKGNFPGRFSGRQFSNSRSEMNVSTLELGDSALYLCASSLLGTEANYGYTFGSGTRLTVV.

This chain connects TRBV12-5 to TRBJ2-7; D is uncertain. V gave up 1 base and J gave up 7 bases, with 11 bases separating them. This CDR3 is built from 13 residues. Germline V CDR1 and CDR2: LGHNT, FRNRAP. As DNA, the CDR3 is TGTGCTAGTGGTTTGGGGGTTTATGGTGAGCAGTACTTC. This encodes CASGLGVYGEQYF.

This chain joins TRBV18 and TRBJ1-5, with a weak D call TRBD1 (5 bases). V lost 3 bases to trimming and J lost 3 bases, with 9 bases between them. Looked up from germline, CDR1 is KGHSH and CDR2 is LQKENI. The CDR3 length is 14 residues. CDR3: CASSPDSDNQPQHF. The CDR3 DNA is TGTGCCAGCTCACCTGACAGCGACAATCAGCCCCAGCATTTT. The full variable domain, rest sourced from reference TRBV18 and TRBJ1-5, is NAGVMQNPRHLVRRRGQEARLRCSPMKGHSHVYWYRQLPEEGLKFMVYLQKENIIDESGMPKERFSAEFPKEGPSILRIQQVVRGDSAAYFCASSPDSDNQPQHFGDGTRLSIL.